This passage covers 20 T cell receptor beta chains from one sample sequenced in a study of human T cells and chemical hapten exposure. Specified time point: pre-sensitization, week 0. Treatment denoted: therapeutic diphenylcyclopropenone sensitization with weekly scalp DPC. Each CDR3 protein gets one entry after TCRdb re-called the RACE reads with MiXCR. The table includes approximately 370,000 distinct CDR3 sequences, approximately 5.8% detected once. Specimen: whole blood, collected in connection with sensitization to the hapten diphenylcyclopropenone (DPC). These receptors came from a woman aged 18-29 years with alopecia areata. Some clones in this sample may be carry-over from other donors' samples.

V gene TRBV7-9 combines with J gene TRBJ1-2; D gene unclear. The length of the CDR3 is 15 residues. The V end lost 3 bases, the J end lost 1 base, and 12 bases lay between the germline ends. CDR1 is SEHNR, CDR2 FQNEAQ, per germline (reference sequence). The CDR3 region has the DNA TGTGCCAGCAGCTTCCAAGAAGACGTTAACTATGGCTACACCTTC. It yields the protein CASSFQEDVNYGYTF.

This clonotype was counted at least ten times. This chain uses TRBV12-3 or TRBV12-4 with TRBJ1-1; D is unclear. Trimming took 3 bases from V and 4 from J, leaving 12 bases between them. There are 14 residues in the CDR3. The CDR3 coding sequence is TGTGCCAGCAGTTTGAAGGGAAAAGCCACTGAAGCTTTCTTT. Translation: CASSLKGKATEAFF.

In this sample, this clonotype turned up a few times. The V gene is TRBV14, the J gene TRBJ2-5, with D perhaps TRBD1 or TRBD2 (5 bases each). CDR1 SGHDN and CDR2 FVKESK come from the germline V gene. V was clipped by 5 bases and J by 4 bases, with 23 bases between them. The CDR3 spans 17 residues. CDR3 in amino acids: CASSSYPRADGGETQYF. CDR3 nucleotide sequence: TGTGCCAGCAGCTCCTACCCGCGAGCCGATGGGGGAGAGACCCAGTACTTC.

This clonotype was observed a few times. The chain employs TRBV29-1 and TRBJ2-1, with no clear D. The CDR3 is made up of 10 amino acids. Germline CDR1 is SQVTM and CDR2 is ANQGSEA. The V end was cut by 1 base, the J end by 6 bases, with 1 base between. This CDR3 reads CSVEVNEQFF. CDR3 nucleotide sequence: TGCAGCGTTGAAGTCAATGAGCAGTTCTTC.

This CDR3 reads CARYLGGAKNIQYF. CDR3 coding DNA: TGTGCTAGATACTTAGGTGGTGCCAAAAACATTCAGTACTTC. This rearrangement joins TRBV12-5 to TRBJ2-4; D remains unclear. Per the germline V gene, CDR1 is LGHNT and CDR2 is FRNRAP. Trimming shortened V by 9 bases and J by 1 base, and 13 bases separated the two germline ends. There are 14 residues in the CDR3.

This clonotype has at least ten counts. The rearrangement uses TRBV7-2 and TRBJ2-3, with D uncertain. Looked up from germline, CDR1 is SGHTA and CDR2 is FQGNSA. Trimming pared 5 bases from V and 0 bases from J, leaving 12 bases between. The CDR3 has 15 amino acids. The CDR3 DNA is TGTGCCAGCAGCCCAATAGCCGCTAGCACAGATACGCAGTATTTT. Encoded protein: CASSPIAASTDTQYF.

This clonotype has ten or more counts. Here the CDR3 DNA reads TGCGCCAGCAGTGAAAGACAGTCTGGGGCCAACGTCCTGACTTTC. Residues: CASSERQSGANVLTF. J is TRBJ2-6 and V is TRBV10-2, with D perhaps TRBD1 (5 bases). The V and J ends lost 3 bases and 1 base respectively, with 7 bases between them. This CDR3 comprises 15 residues. Germline V gene lookup returns CDR1 WSHSY and CDR2 SAAADI.

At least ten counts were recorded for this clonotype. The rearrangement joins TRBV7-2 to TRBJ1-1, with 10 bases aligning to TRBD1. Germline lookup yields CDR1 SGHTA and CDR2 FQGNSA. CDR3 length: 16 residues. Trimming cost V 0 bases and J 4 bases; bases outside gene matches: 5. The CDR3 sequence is CASSLAPGTGVTEAFF. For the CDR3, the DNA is TGTGCCAGCAGCTTAGCTCCCGGGACAGGGGTCACTGAAGCTTTCTTT.

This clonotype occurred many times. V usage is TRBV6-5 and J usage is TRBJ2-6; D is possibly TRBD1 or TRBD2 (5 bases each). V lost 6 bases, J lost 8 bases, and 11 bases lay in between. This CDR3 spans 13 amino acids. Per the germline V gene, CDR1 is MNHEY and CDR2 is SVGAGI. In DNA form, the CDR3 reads TGTGCCAGCAGCCCGGGACCTCCCAACGTCCTGACTTTC. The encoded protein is CASSPGPPNVLTF.

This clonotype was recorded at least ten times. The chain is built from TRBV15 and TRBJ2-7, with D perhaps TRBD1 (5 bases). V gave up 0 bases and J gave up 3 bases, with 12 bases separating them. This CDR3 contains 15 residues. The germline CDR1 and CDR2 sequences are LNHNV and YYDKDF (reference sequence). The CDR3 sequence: CATSREGVGRYEQYF. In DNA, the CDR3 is TGTGCCACCAGCAGAGAAGGAGTGGGGCGCTACGAGCAGTACTTC.

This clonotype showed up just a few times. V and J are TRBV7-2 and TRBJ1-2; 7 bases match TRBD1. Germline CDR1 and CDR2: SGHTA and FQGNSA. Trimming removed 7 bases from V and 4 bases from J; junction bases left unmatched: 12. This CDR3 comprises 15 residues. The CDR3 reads CASIHSTGPGYGYTF. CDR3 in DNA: TGTGCCAGCATCCATTCGACAGGGCCGGGCTATGGCTACACCTTC.

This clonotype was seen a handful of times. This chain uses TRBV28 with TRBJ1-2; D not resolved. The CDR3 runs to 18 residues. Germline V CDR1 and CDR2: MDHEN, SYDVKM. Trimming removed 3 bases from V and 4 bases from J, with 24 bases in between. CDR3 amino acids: CASSFVGRPPPGSYGYTF. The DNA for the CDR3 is TGTGCCAGCAGTTTTGTAGGGAGACCCCCGCCGGGGAGCTATGGCTACACCTTC.

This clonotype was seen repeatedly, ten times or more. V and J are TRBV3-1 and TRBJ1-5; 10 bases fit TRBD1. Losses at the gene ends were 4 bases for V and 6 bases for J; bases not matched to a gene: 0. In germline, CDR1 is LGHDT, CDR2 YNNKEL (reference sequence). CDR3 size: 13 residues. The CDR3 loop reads CASSRDRGQPQHF. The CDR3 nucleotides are TGTGCCAGCAGCCGGGACAGGGGTCAGCCCCAGCATTTT. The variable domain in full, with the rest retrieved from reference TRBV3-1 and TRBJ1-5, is DTAVSQTPKYLVTQMGNDKSIKCEQNLGHDTMYWYKQDSKKFLKIMFSYNNKELIINETVPNRFSPKSPDKAHLNLHINSLELGDSAVYFCASSRDRGQPQHFGDGTRLSIL.

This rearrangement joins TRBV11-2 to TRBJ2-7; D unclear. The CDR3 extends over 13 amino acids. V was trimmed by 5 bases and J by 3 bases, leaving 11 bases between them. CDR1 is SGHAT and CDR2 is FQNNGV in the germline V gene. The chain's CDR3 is CASSARANYEQYF. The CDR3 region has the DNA TGTGCCAGCAGCGCCCGGGCCAACTACGAGCAGTACTTC.

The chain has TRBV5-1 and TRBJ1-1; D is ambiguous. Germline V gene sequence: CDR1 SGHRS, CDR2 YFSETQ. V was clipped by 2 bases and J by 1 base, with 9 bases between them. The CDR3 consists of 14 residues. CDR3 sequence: CASSFAEGNTEAFF. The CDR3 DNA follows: TGCGCCAGCAGCTTTGCCGAGGGGAACACTGAAGCTTTCTTT.

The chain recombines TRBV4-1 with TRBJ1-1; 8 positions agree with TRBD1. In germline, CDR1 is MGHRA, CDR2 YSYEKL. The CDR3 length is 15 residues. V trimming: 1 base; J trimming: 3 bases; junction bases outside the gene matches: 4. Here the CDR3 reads CASSQGRTGHTEAFF. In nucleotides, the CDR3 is TGCGCCAGCAGCCAAGGAAGGACAGGGCACACTGAAGCTTTCTTT.

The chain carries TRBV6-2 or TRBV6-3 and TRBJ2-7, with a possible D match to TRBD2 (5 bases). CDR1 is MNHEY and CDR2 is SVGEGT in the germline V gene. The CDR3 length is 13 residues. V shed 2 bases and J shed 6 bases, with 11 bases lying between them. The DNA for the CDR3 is TGTGCCAGCAGTTACCTCCGCGGGCTCGAGCAGTACTTC. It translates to CASSYLRGLEQYF.

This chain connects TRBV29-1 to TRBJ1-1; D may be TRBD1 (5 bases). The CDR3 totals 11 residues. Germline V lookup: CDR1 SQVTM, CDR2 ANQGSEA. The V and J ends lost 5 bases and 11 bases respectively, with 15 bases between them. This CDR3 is CSVIFSGNAFF. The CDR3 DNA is TGCAGCGTTATCTTTTCAGGGAACGCTTTCTTT.

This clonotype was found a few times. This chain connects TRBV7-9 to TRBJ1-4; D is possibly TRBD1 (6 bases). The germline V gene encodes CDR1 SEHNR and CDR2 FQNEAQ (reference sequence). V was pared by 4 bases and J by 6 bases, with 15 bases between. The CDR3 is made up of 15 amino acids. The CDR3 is CASSSGTPRDEKLFF. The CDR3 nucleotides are TGTGCCAGCAGCTCCGGGACACCTAGAGATGAAAAACTGTTTTTT. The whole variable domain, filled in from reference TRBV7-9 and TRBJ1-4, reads DTGVSQNPRHKITKRGQNVTFRCDPISEHNRLYWYRQTLGQGPEFLTYFQNEAQLEKSRLLSDRFSAERPKGSFSTLEIQRTEQGDSAMYLCASSSGTPRDEKLFFGSGTQLSVL.

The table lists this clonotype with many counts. The CDR3 is CASSPLADMNTEAFF. DNA for the CDR3: TGCGCCAGCAGCCCCTTGGCAGACATGAACACTGAAGCTTTCTTT. The V call is TRBV4-3, the J call TRBJ1-1; D remains ambiguous. CDR3 length: 15 residues. Germline CDR1 reads LGHNA; CDR2 reads YSLEER. Deletions cut 4 bases from V and 0 bases from J, with 12 bases between.